This T cell receptor beta chain came from a study of blood T cell repertoires in COVID-19. Study background: Acute and convalescent COVID-19 specimens originated in the United States, Italy and Spain.

As handled by the study authors: Reference gene primer amplification in the assay estimated nucleated cell counts. The table came from immunoSEQ multiplex PCR; TCRdb's copy has only in-frame clones and leaves some out. V and J calls and clone size are copied from that table; D and trimming were computed from the DNA. The table includes roughly 250,000 clones, 75% to 90% detected once. Germline trimming cut 3 bases from V and 7 bases from J; bases unmatched to any gene: 10. Germline V gene lookup returns CDR1 ENHRY and CDR2 SYGVKD. The CDR3 totals 16 residues. The sequence was collected from a man in his 60s who had recovered from COVID-19. The chain has TRBV10-3 and TRBJ2-1; 9 bases agree with TRBD1. Specimen: peripheral blood. DNA of the CDR3: TGTGCCATCAGTGACCGACCGGGACAGGGTTCGAATGAGCAGTTCTTC. Residues: CAISDRPGQGSNEQFF.